This T cell receptor (beta chain) was identified during a study of monozygotic twins with inflammatory bowel disease. Study results and caveats: IBD patients share fewer clonotypes with other people than healthy twins do, especially with disease activity.

Whole-blood total RNA was extracted without T cell sorting. On this clonotype itself: Antigen unknown.

UMIs incorporating a 6-nucleotide sample barcode were appended by means of template switching. TCRdb re-called the 5' RACE reads; one entry per CDR3 protein, DNA not given. This table lists about 300,000 distinct CDR3 sequences. The CDR3 contains 12 residues. This rearrangement joins TRBV12-3 or TRBV12-4 to TRBJ2-7. Sequenced material: blood. The clonotype was recovered from a human donor with ulcerative colitis or Crohn's disease, or a healthy co-twin of an affected twin (not recorded which). CDR3 sequence reads: CASSLSQYEQYF.